Presented here are 27 T cell receptor beta chains from one specimen sequenced in a study of cytomegalovirus exposure and HLA in healthy donors. Libraries were prepared by immunoSEQ multiplex PCR; TCRdb keeps only in-frame clonotypes and omits some of them. Of 250,000 to 400,000 clones listed, roughly 88% are singletons. What was sequenced was PBMCs. The receptors were sampled from a man aged 25-40 years in good health and CMV-seronegative.

The chain has TRBV6-1 and TRBJ1-2; D gene unclear. This CDR3 is built from 14 residues. The germline V gene encodes CDR1 MNHNS and CDR2 SASEGT. V was clipped by 5 bases and J by 5 bases, with 15 bases between them. CDR3 sequence reads: CASSKGPEEYGYTF. Written as DNA, the CDR3 is TGTGCCAGCAGTAAAGGGCCCGAGGAATATGGCTACACCTTC.

The rearrangement links TRBV25-1 to TRBJ2-7; 8 bases are a match to TRBD1. Germline CDR1 MGHDK, CDR2 SYGVNS. The CDR3 sequence is 15 residues long. Trimming at V came to 2 bases and at J to 3 bases, leaving 6 bases not matched to a gene. In DNA form, the CDR3 reads TGTGCCAGCAGTGAAGGGGACAGGCCATTCTACGAGCAGTACTTC. Its translation: CASSEGDRPFYEQYF.

The chain employs TRBV5-5 and TRBJ1-5; the D is unclear. CDR3 length: 13 residues. Trimming stripped 1 base from V and 5 bases from J, with 7 bases between. Germline-derived CDR1 and CDR2 are SGHKS and YYEKEE (reference sequence). CDR3 loop: CASSLFLHQPQHF. CDR3 bases: TGTGCCAGCAGCTTGTTCCTTCATCAGCCCCAGCATTTT.

The J gene is TRBJ2-7, the V gene TRBV18, with a weak D call TRBD2 (5 bases). This CDR3 spans 13 amino acids. Germline-derived CDR1 and CDR2 are KGHSH and LQKENI. V lost 6 bases, J lost 4 bases, and 13 bases lay in between. Here the CDR3 reads CASSPEGLYEQYF. CDR3 bases: TGTGCCAGCTCTCCCGAGGGTCTGTACGAGCAGTACTTC.

This CDR3 is CASRAGYSGNTIYF. The CDR3, as DNA: TGCGCCAGCAGGGCCGGGTACTCTGGAAACACCATATATTTT. The rearrangement links TRBV4-1 to TRBJ1-3; D call uncertain. CDR1 is MGHRA and CDR2 is YSYEKL in the germline V gene. V shed 6 bases and J shed 0 bases, with 9 bases lying between them. This CDR3 comprises 14 residues.

This clone was observed a few times. The chain carries TRBV6-5 and TRBJ1-6; maybe TRBD1 (5 bases). The germline V and J ends were trimmed by 9 bases and 8 bases, with 14 bases remaining between them. Germline lookup yields CDR1 MNHEY and CDR2 SVGAGI. The CDR3 extends over 13 amino acids. CDR3 coding DNA: TGTGCCAGTACACGGGGGAAGGATTCACCCCTCCACTTT. The encoded protein is CASTRGKDSPLHF.

V gene TRBV5-5 combines with J gene TRBJ1-5; the D gene is possibly TRBD1 (5 bases). The CDR3 covers 16 residues. Deletions cut 0 bases from V and 0 bases from J, with 10 bases between. CDR1 SGHKS and CDR2 YYEKEE come from the germline V gene (reference sequence). The CDR3 protein is CASSLEGDYSNQPQHF. The CDR3 DNA is TGTGCCAGCAGCTTGGAAGGGGATTATAGCAATCAGCCCCAGCATTTT.

J is TRBJ2-2 and V is TRBV13; D is possibly TRBD1 (6 bases). CDR1 and CDR2 from the germline V gene are PRHDT and FYEKMQ (reference sequence). The CDR3 length is 17 residues. V lost 5 bases, J lost 0 bases, and 16 bases lay in between. CDR3 nucleotide sequence: TGTGCCAGCAGCCCAACCGACAGGCCTGCGAACACCGGGGAGCTGTTTTTT. Its protein product is CASSPTDRPANTGELFF.

This chain uses TRBV5-1 with TRBJ2-7; 10 nucleotides match TRBD2. Germline V gives CDR1 SGHRS, CDR2 YFSETQ. The CDR3 runs to 16 residues. Trimming at V came to 1 base and at J to 6 bases, leaving 10 bases not matched to a gene. CDR3 DNA: TGCGCCAGCAGCTTGACTAGCGGGGCTTTCGGCAGCGAGCAGTACTTC. The encoded protein is CASSLTSGAFGSEQYF. Using reference TRBV5-1 and TRBJ2-7 for the parts outside the CDR3, the full variable domain is KAGVTQTPRYLIKTRGQQVTLSCSPISGHRSVSWYQQTPGQGLQFLFEYFSETQRNKGNFPGRFSGRQFSNSRSEMNVSTLELGDSALYLCASSLTSGAFGSEQYFGPGTRLTVT.

This clone was seen only once. This chain connects TRBV19 to TRBJ1-2; D is possibly TRBD1 (6 bases). V dropped 9 bases and J dropped 6 bases, with 26 bases sitting between them. Germline-derived CDR1 and CDR2 are LNHDA and SQIVND (reference sequence). The CDR3 covers 16 residues. The DNA of the CDR3 is TGTGCCAGACATAGCTCTCTCCCACAGGGACGGGATGGCTACACCTTC. As protein: CARHSSLPQGRDGYTF. The full variable domain, with the rest looked up from reference TRBV19 and TRBJ1-2, is DGGITQSPKYLFRKEGQNVTLSCEQNLNHDAMYWYRQDPGQGLRLIYYSQIVNDFQKGDIAEGYSVSREKKESFPLTVTSAQKNPTAFYLCARHSSLPQGRDGYTFGSGTRLTVV.

This sequence joins TRBV5-1 and TRBJ2-2, with 9 bases identical to TRBD1. V gave up 4 bases and J gave up 6 bases; unmatched junction bases: 10. The CDR3 sequence is 16 residues long. CDR1 and CDR2 (germline): SGHRS, YFSETQ. The CDR3: CASSPGQGWVAGELFF. In DNA, the CDR3 is TGCGCCAGCAGCCCGGGACAGGGATGGGTTGCCGGGGAGCTGTTTTTT.

The rearrangement uses TRBV7-2 and TRBJ2-3, with 7 bases lining up with TRBD2. Germline trimming cut 6 bases from V and 0 bases from J; bases unmatched to any gene: 6. Germline CDR1 is SGHTA and CDR2 is FQGNSA. This CDR3 is 15 amino acids long. CDR3 sequence reads: CASSRAGLSTDTQYF. The CDR3 DNA is TGTGCCAGCAGTAGAGCGGGGCTTAGCACAGATACGCAGTATTTT.

The chain is built from TRBV5-1 and TRBJ2-7; D remains ambiguous. The germline V and J ends were trimmed by 0 bases and 4 bases, with 11 bases remaining between them. Looked up from germline, CDR1 is SGHRS and CDR2 is YFSETQ. CDR3 size: 14 residues. The CDR3 spells CASSLAPSFYEQYF. The CDR3 coding sequence is TGCGCCAGCAGCTTGGCTCCTAGTTTTTACGAGCAGTACTTC.

This chain connects TRBV5-1 to TRBJ2-7; 10 nucleotides line up with TRBD2. Losses at the gene ends were 0 bases for V and 0 bases for J; bases not matched to a gene: 9. This CDR3 is built from 18 residues. Germline V gene lookup returns CDR1 SGHRS and CDR2 YFSETQ. CDR3 protein: CASSLVQRGGRSSYEQYF. CDR3 bases: TGCGCCAGCAGCTTGGTTCAGCGGGGGGGCCGGAGCTCCTACGAGCAGTACTTC. The full variable domain, its missing parts supplied by reference TRBV5-1 and TRBJ2-7, is KAGVTQTPRYLIKTRGQQVTLSCSPISGHRSVSWYQQTPGQGLQFLFEYFSETQRNKGNFPGRFSGRQFSNSRSEMNVSTLELGDSALYLCASSLVQRGGRSSYEQYFGPGTRLTVT.

J is TRBJ2-3 and V is TRBV2; 10 bases map to TRBD2. Germline V gives CDR1 SNHLY, CDR2 FYNNEI. Trimming removed 6 bases from V and 2 bases from J; junction bases left unmatched: 14. The CDR3 extends over 18 amino acids. CDR3 DNA: TGTGCCAGCAGCCTCCGAAGGCTAGCGGGAGAAAACACAGATACGCAGTATTTT. This encodes CASSLRRLAGENTDTQYF.

The chain has TRBV13 and TRBJ1-1; 7 bases are shared with TRBD1. Germline V lookup: CDR1 PRHDT, CDR2 FYEKMQ (reference sequence). The CDR3 consists of 15 residues. J lost 4 bases, V lost 4 bases, and 9 bases had no gene match. The DNA for the CDR3 is TGTGCCAGCAGCTCCCTTGACAGGGATGGCACTGAAGCTTTCTTT. Its translation is CASSSLDRDGTEAFF.

This sequence joins TRBV28 and TRBJ1-2; D not resolved. The CDR3 spans 14 residues. In germline, CDR1 is MDHEN, CDR2 SYDVKM. V gave up 7 bases and J gave up 3 bases, with 15 bases separating them. The DNA of the CDR3 is TGTGCCAGCAATCCGCAGGAGGACGACTATGGCTACACCTTC. Protein: CASNPQEDDYGYTF.

This chain connects TRBV9 to TRBJ2-1; 11 bases are shared with TRBD2. In germline, CDR1 is SGDLS, CDR2 YYNGEE. V lost 3 bases and J lost 6; bases outside the gene matches: 14. The CDR3 is 18 residues long. The CDR3, as DNA: TGTGCCAGCAGCGACCTCCGTAGCGGGGGGGCCTCGGGCAATGAGCAGTTCTTC. This encodes CASSDLRSGGASGNEQFF.

The rearrangement uses TRBV4-3 and TRBJ1-1; D gene unclear. The germline V gene has CDR1 LGHNA and CDR2 YSLEER. The V gene lost 0 bases and the J gene lost 4 bases, with 12 bases spanning the gap. This CDR3 comprises 15 residues. In nucleotides, the CDR3 is TGCGCCAGCAGCCAAGATGCCAGGATCATCACTGAAGCTTTCTTT. Translating it yields CASSQDARIITEAFF.

The chain joins TRBV7-9 to TRBJ2-7; D is uncertain. The ends were cut back, 1 base at V and 0 bases at J, with 4 bases in the middle. The CDR3 loop spans 13 amino acids. CDR1 and CDR2 (germline): SEHNR, FQNEAQ (reference sequence). The CDR3 nucleotides read TGTGCCAGCAGCTTAGTCTCCTCCTACGAGCAGTACTTC. As protein: CASSLVSSYEQYF.

The chain uses TRBV5-1 and TRBJ2-3; 9 nucleotides line up with TRBD2. Losses at the gene ends were 3 bases for V and 5 bases for J; bases not matched to a gene: 10. Germline CDR1 and CDR2: SGHRS and YFSETQ. The CDR3 consists of 16 residues. This CDR3 is CASSSLGGGGGDTQYF. The CDR3 nucleotides are TGCGCCAGCAGCTCCCTCGGCGGGGGGGGCGGAGATACGCAGTATTTT.

The CDR3 DNA is TGTGCCAGCAGTGATAGGGAGTCGGGTGACTATGGCTACACCTTC. Translating gives CASSDRESGDYGYTF. J is TRBJ1-2 and V is TRBV6-4; no clear D. The germline V gene encodes CDR1 MRHNA and CDR2 SNTAGT. V was cut by 3 bases and J by 3 bases, with 14 bases left in between. The CDR3 sequence is 15 residues long.

V usage is TRBV10-3 and J usage is TRBJ2-7; 8 nucleotides agree with TRBD1. V gave up 2 bases and J gave up 2 bases; unmatched junction bases: 2. Germline V gene data show CDR1 as ENHRY and CDR2 as SYGVKD. CDR3 size: 14 residues. The CDR3 DNA follows: TGTGCCATCAGTGAGGGACAGGGTCCCTACGAGCAGTACTTC. Translated: CAISEGQGPYEQYF.

The chain joins TRBV14 to TRBJ2-7; 9 positions match TRBD2. The CDR3 contains 15 residues. In germline, CDR1 is SGHDN, CDR2 FVKESK. V lost 4 bases, J lost 1 base, and 5 bases stayed unmatched. CDR3 bases: TGTGCCAGCAGCCTCGCGGGAGGGCTGTCCTACGAGCAGTACTTC. The encoded protein is CASSLAGGLSYEQYF.

Written as DNA, the CDR3 is TGTGCCAGCACGGCCAGCGGGCCGACGAACACCGGGGAGCTGTTTTTT. Protein: CASTASGPTNTGELFF. This sequence joins TRBV25-1 and TRBJ2-2; a possible D gene is TRBD2 (6 bases). The CDR3 sequence is 16 residues long. The germline V gene encodes CDR1 MGHDK and CDR2 SYGVNS. V was cut by 7 bases and J by 0 bases, with 15 bases left in between.

This clone occurred once. CDR3 residues: CASSLTGNPSYEQYF. The DNA of the CDR3 is TGTGCCAGCAGTTTAACCGGGAACCCCTCCTACGAGCAGTACTTC. The chain uses TRBV27 and TRBJ2-7, with TRBD2 as a possible D gene (5 bases). The CDR3 extends over 15 amino acids. Germline values: CDR1 MNHEY, CDR2 SMNVEV (reference sequence). Trimming took 2 bases from V and 0 from J, leaving 11 bases between them.

This rearrangement joins TRBV7-9 to TRBJ1-5; D gene uncertain. This CDR3 is 15 amino acids long. CDR1 is SEHNR and CDR2 is FQNEAQ in the germline V gene (reference sequence). V dropped 1 base and J dropped 0 bases, with 7 bases sitting between them. The CDR3 region is CASSLDGYSNQPQHF. CDR3 in DNA: TGTGCCAGCAGCTTAGACGGGTATAGCAATCAGCCCCAGCATTTT.